Listed below are T cell receptor beta chains from one sample, sequenced in a study of CD8 T cell repertoires and HIV-1 epitope variants. The antigens for these receptors are not known. Assay used: immunoSEQ multiplex PCR; TCRdb lists only in-frame clones, some missing. Of about 3,000 clones in the sample, 65% to 80% were seen once. Sequencing used cultured CD8+ T cells derived from PBMCs. All receptors come from a male donor with HIV. CDR3s leave out the opening cysteine and the closing phenylalanine or tryptophan. D genes are given only for firm matches.

V gene: TRBV6-1; J gene: TRBJ2-1; D gene: -; CDR3 protein: ASSESPPVYNEQF
V gene: TRBV7-9; J gene: TRBJ2-7; D gene: TRBD1; CDR3 protein: ASSPRTGSLSYEQY
V gene: TRBV7-9; J gene: TRBJ1-3; D gene: TRBD1; CDR3 protein: ASSFLTGGSYYSGNTIY
V gene: TRBV28; J gene: TRBJ2-3; D gene: TRBD2; CDR3 protein: ASSLASGSADTQY
V gene: TRBV5-6; J gene: TRBJ2-7; D gene: TRBD2; CDR3 protein: ASSAGLGSSEQY
V gene: TRBV11-3; J gene: TRBJ2-1; D gene: -; CDR3 protein: ASSLIYNEQF
V gene: TRBV4-3; J gene: TRBJ2-1; D gene: -; CDR3 protein: ASSQDPPSGSYNEQF
V gene: TRBV28; J gene: TRBJ1-1; D gene: -; CDR3 protein: ASSPSTEYKNTEAF
V gene: TRBV27; J gene: TRBJ2-3; D gene: -; CDR3 protein: ASSFSPGGTDTQY
V gene: TRBV7-9; J gene: TRBJ2-3; D gene: -; CDR3 protein: ASSSLKRSTDTQY
V gene: TRBV29-1; J gene: TRBJ2-1; D gene: TRBD2; CDR3 protein: SVAAGELTYNEQF
V gene: TRBV7-9; J gene: TRBJ2-2; D gene: -; CDR3 protein: ASSLFSTRSPPNTGELF
V gene: TRBV6-1; J gene: TRBJ2-1; D gene: -; CDR3 protein: ASKGDSYNEQF
V gene: TRBV7-2; J gene: TRBJ2-5; D gene: TRBD1; CDR3 protein: ASSRTGTGARETQY
V gene: TRBV5-6; J gene: TRBJ2-1; D gene: TRBD2; CDR3 protein: ASSYGTREWNEQF
V gene: TRBV19; J gene: TRBJ1-1; D gene: -; CDR3 protein: ASSIDRTPEAF
V gene: TRBV19; J gene: TRBJ1-1; D gene: -; CDR3 protein: ASGRGVNTEAF
V gene: TRBV19; J gene: TRBJ1-5; D gene: -; CDR3 protein: ASSMGQGINQPQH
V gene: TRBV14; J gene: TRBJ2-1; D gene: TRBD1; CDR3 protein: ASSPPGTVENEQF
V gene: TRBV5-4; J gene: TRBJ2-1; D gene: TRBD2; CDR3 protein: ASSLGGGKQF
V gene: TRBV29-1; J gene: TRBJ1-2; D gene: -; CDR3 protein: SVGSDSSYGYT
V gene: TRBV9; J gene: TRBJ1-1; D gene: TRBD1; CDR3 protein: ASSEHHLSGGAEAF
V gene: TRBV4-3; J gene: TRBJ1-1; D gene: -; CDR3 protein: ASSQGGRNTEAF
V gene: TRBV28; J gene: TRBJ2-2; D gene: -; CDR3 protein: ASSLSGELF
V gene: TRBV28; J gene: TRBJ2-7; D gene: TRBD1; CDR3 protein: ASSLHSDRASEQY
V gene: TRBV28; J gene: TRBJ2-7; D gene: -; CDR3 protein: ASSAPGQRGQY
V gene: TRBV7-3; J gene: TRBJ2-3; D gene: TRBD1; CDR3 protein: ASSPLVDREGTDTQY
V gene: TRBV30; J gene: TRBJ1-2; D gene: TRBD1; CDR3 protein: AWTRRTGLYGYT
V gene: TRBV28; J gene: TRBJ1-1; D gene: -; CDR3 protein: ATFPTGSNTEAF
V gene: TRBV6-6; J gene: TRBJ1-5; D gene: -; CDR3 protein: ASSAGQGSSNQPQH
V gene: TRBV28; J gene: TRBJ1-5; D gene: TRBD1; CDR3 protein: ASSLLWGGQGDRQH
V gene: TRBV2; J gene: TRBJ1-6; D gene: -; CDR3 protein: ASSPDMPSSYNSPLH
V gene: TRBV28; J gene: TRBJ1-1; D gene: -; CDR3 protein: ASSPSGYTEAF
V gene: TRBV4-1; J gene: TRBJ2-7; D gene: -; CDR3 protein: ASSQETAYEQY